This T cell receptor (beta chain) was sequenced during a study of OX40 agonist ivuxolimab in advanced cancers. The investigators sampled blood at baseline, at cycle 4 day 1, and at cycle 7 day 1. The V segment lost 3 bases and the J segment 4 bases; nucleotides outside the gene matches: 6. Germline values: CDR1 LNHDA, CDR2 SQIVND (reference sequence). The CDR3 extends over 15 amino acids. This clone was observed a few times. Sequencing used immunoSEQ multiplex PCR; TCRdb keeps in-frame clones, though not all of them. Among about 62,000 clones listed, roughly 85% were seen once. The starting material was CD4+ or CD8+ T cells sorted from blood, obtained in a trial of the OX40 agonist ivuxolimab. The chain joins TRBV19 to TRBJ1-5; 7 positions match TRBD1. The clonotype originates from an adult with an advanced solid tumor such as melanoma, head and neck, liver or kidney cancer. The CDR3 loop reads CASSIGQARNQPQHF. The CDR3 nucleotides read TGTGCCAGTAGTATCGGACAGGCGAGAAATCAGCCCCAGCATTTT.